One sample yielded the 17 T cell receptor beta chains listed below, sequenced in a study of neurological immune-mediated disorders. TCRdb itself ran the 5' RACE reads through MiXCR, one entry per CDR3 protein. The profile shows roughly 27,000 distinct CDR3 sequences, approximately 21% of them singletons. Sample: PBMCs. Receptor source: an older woman in good health.

In this sample, this clonotype turned up many times. One end of the junction varies from germline; a read error may be responsible. The rearrangement joins TRBV20-1 to TRBJ2-7, with TRBD1 matching 7 bases. CDR1 and CDR2 (germline): DFQATT, SNEGSKA (reference sequence). The CDR3 runs to 13 residues. CDR3 region: CSVRRTGSHEQYF. For the CDR3, the DNA is TGCAGTGTTAGACGGACAGGATCCCACGAGCAGTACTTC.

This clonotype has ten or more counts. The V gene is TRBV14, the J gene TRBJ2-1; D perhaps matches TRBD2 (5 bases). V gave up 1 base and J gave up 2 bases, with 9 bases separating them. Germline lookup yields CDR1 SGHDN and CDR2 FVKESK. The CDR3 is 15 amino acids. The CDR3 loop reads CASSQGSSPYNEQFF. CDR3 DNA: TGTGCCAGCAGCCAAGGCTCTAGCCCCTACAATGAGCAGTTCTTC.

In this sample, this clonotype turned up many times. This rearrangement joins TRBV29-1 to TRBJ2-5, with TRBD1 identical over 10 bases. Trimming removed 3 bases from V and 5 bases from J; junction bases left unmatched: 3. This CDR3 comprises 13 residues. Germline assignment: CDR1 SQVTM and CDR2 ANQGSEA. For the CDR3, the DNA is TGCAGCGTTGAGACAGGGGGCAGGGAGACCCAGTACTTC. It encodes CSVETGGRETQYF.

This clonotype was counted at least ten times. The chain recombines TRBV7-2 with TRBJ1-2; possibly TRBD1 for D (5 bases). V was shortened by 5 bases and J by 4 bases, with 17 bases between the two germline ends. Germline lookup yields CDR1 SGHTA and CDR2 FQGNSA. The CDR3 totals 15 residues. This CDR3 reads CASSPPLTERYGYTF. CDR3 DNA sequence: TGTGCCAGCAGCCCTCCCTTGACAGAGCGCTATGGCTACACCTTC.

The chain links TRBV29-1 to TRBJ2-7; 9 bases are a match to TRBD1. Germline V CDR1 and CDR2: SQVTM, ANQGSEA. V dropped 0 bases and J dropped 2; count of bases not matched to a gene: 2. This CDR3 has 14 residues. The CDR3, as DNA: TGCAGCGTTGAAGACCGGGACAGGGCCTACGAGCAGTACTTC. It encodes CSVEDRDRAYEQYF.

This clonotype was counted many times. The chain uses TRBV11-2 and TRBJ2-1; D assignment may be TRBD1 or TRBD2 (5 bases each). Deletions cut 4 bases from V and 12 bases from J, with 19 bases between. This CDR3 is built from 14 residues. Looked up from germline, CDR1 is SGHAT and CDR2 is FQNNGV. CDR3 DNA sequence: TGTGCCAGCAGCTCTCTGGGACCTATACAAGGGCAGTTCTTC. Translating gives CASSSLGPIQGQFF.

By frequency in the sample, this clonotype is large. V usage is TRBV28 and J usage is TRBJ2-6; 7 bases fit TRBD1. The CDR3 sequence is 12 residues long. The J segment lost 11 bases and the V segment lost 3 bases, leaving 1 base of the junction unmatched. Looked up from germline, CDR1 is MDHEN and CDR2 is SYDVKM. The CDR3 spells CASSFGTDVLTF. CDR3 nucleotides: TGTGCCAGCAGTTTCGGGACAGACGTCCTGACTTTC.

The sample holds many counts of this clonotype. V is TRBV15 and J is TRBJ1-2; maybe TRBD1 (5 bases). The CDR3 extends over 14 amino acids. Trimming pared 0 bases from V and 7 bases from J, leaving 12 bases between. CDR1 and CDR2 (germline): LNHNV, YYDKDF (reference sequence). This chain's CDR3 is CATSRDLGDSGYTF. The CDR3 DNA follows: TGTGCCACCAGCAGAGATCTGGGGGATAGTGGCTACACCTTC.

This clonotype was observed many times. The CDR3 sequence: CASSVGVGVRTDTQYF. Written as DNA, the CDR3 is TGTGCCAGCAGCGTAGGGGTAGGGGTGCGCACAGATACGCAGTATTTT. The chain joins TRBV9 to TRBJ2-3; D possibly corresponds to TRBD1 (5 bases). The CDR3 is made up of 16 amino acids. Between the trimmed V and J ends, which lost 0 bases and 1 base, there was a span of 12 bases. The germline V gene has CDR1 SGDLS and CDR2 YYNGEE.

This clonotype was seen once. This chain joins TRBV4-3 and TRBJ2-2; D gene ambiguous. V was trimmed by 0 bases and J by 6 bases, leaving 5 bases between them. The CDR3 length is 13 residues. The germline V gene has CDR1 LGHNA and CDR2 YSLEER. The CDR3 DNA reads as TGCGCCAGCAGCCAAGATGCGGCCGGGGAGCTGTTTTTT. Amino acid sequence: CASSQDAAGELFF.

This clonotype was counted many times. The gene calls are TRBV10-3 and TRBJ1-4, with D perhaps TRBD1 (6 bases). The V gene's germline CDR1 is ENHRY and CDR2 SYGVKD. This CDR3 contains 14 residues. V was trimmed by 4 bases and J by 8 bases, leaving 14 bases between them. CDR3 residues: CAISARGQEEKLFF. Here the CDR3 DNA reads TGTGCCATCAGTGCCAGGGGCCAAGAAGAAAAACTGTTTTTT.

At least ten counts were recorded for this clonotype. This chain connects TRBV28 to TRBJ1-5, with D perhaps TRBD1 (6 bases). V was clipped by 8 bases and J by 5 bases, with 19 bases between them. The CDR3 runs 15 residues. In germline, CDR1 is MDHEN, CDR2 SYDVKM. The CDR3 coding sequence is TGTGCCAGCGGGTATCGGGGGGGGCAGCATCAGCCCCAGCATTTT. This translates into CASGYRGGQHQPQHF.

This clonotype was observed at least ten times. The rearrangement links TRBV5-1 to TRBJ2-1; D gene ambiguous. Germline CDR1 is SGHRS and CDR2 is YFSETQ. This CDR3 spans 14 amino acids. The V end lost 5 bases, the J end lost 0 bases, and 9 bases lay between the germline ends. The CDR3 coding sequence is TGCGCCAGCAGGCCCTGGACCTCCTACAATGAGCAGTTCTTC. Translated: CASRPWTSYNEQFF.

This clonotype was seen ten or more times. The rearrangement links TRBV4-1 to TRBJ1-5; unclear D gene. The CDR3 sequence is 15 residues long. From germline, CDR1 is MGHRA and CDR2 YSYEKL. V lost 1 base to trimming and J lost 3 bases, with 10 bases between them. CDR3 bases: TGCGCCAGCAGCCAAGTCCACGGATTCAATCAGCCCCAGCATTTT. This codes for CASSQVHGFNQPQHF.

Many counts were recorded for this clonotype. This chain connects TRBV15 to TRBJ2-1; D ambiguous. Germline CDR1 and CDR2: LNHNV and YYDKDF (reference sequence). V was pared by 1 base and J by 3 bases, with 10 bases between. This CDR3 contains 15 residues. The CDR3 reads CATSRGEALYNEQFF. In DNA, the CDR3 is TGTGCCACCAGCAGAGGCGAAGCTCTCTACAATGAGCAGTTCTTC.

The chain uses TRBV29-1 and TRBJ2-5; 8 bases agree with TRBD1. The CDR3 consists of 14 residues. Trimming cost V 1 base and J 4 bases; bases outside gene matches: 5. The germline CDR1 and CDR2 sequences are SQVTM and ANQGSEA. CDR3 loop: CSVEGTGNSETQYF. The CDR3 region has the DNA TGCAGCGTTGAAGGGACAGGGAATTCAGAGACCCAGTACTTC.

Ten or more counts support this clonotype. The V and J genes are TRBV20-1 and TRBJ2-1; 10 nucleotides align to TRBD2. CDR3 length equals 17 residues. CDR1 is DFQATT and CDR2 is SNEGSKA in the germline V gene (reference sequence). Germline trimming cut 1 base from V and 8 bases from J; bases unmatched to any gene: 14. This CDR3 reads CSARGPPSSGRGDEQFF. The DNA of the CDR3 is TGCAGTGCTAGAGGACCCCCCTCCAGCGGGAGGGGGGATGAGCAGTTCTTC.